The 32 T cell receptor beta chains reported below all come from one sample, sequenced in a study of T cells in Graves' hyperthyroidism and ophthalmopathy. RNA transcripts gave rise to amplified TCR beta CDR3 regions. The HTBI set primed first-round TCR CDR3 RT-PCR. A single record per CDR3 protein comes from TCRdb applying MiXCR to the multiplex PCR reads. Of about 200,000 distinct CDR3 sequences in the sample, about a sixth are singletons; the top ten hold around 52%. The sequenced sample was blood. The receptors stem from a woman aged 45 to 65 with Graves' hyperthyroidism.

V usage is TRBV11-3 and J usage is TRBJ1-1; D remains unclear. Per the germline V gene, CDR1 is SGHNT and CDR2 is YENEEA. This CDR3 spans 12 amino acids. The ends were cut back, 8 bases at V and 6 bases at J, with 13 bases in the middle. The CDR3 DNA sequence: TGTGCCAGCTCGCTCCGGGGAGCTGAAGCTTTCTTT. Encoded protein: CASSLRGAEAFF.

This clonotype was seen at least ten times. The genes are TRBV12-3 or TRBV12-4 and TRBJ2-7; 11 bases align to TRBD2. Germline trimming cut 6 bases from V and 3 bases from J; bases unmatched to any gene: 4. The CDR3 sequence is 14 residues long. This CDR3 reads CASSHLAGGYEQYF. The CDR3, as DNA: TGTGCCAGCAGCCATCTAGCGGGAGGCTACGAGCAGTACTTC.

This clonotype has a handful of counts. CDR3 sequence: CATSSTGSGANVLTF. CDR3 in DNA: TGTGCCACCAGCAGTACGGGGTCTGGGGCCAACGTCCTGACTTTC. The gene calls are TRBV15 and TRBJ2-6; D may be TRBD2 (5 bases). The CDR3 is made up of 15 amino acids. CDR1 and CDR2 (germline): LNHNV, YYDKDF (reference sequence). V lost 3 bases and J 1 base, leaving 7 bases between the germline ends.

At least ten counts were recorded for this clonotype. This chain joins TRBV29-1 and TRBJ2-3; D gene ambiguous. The V end was cut by 3 bases, the J end by 8 bases, with 6 bases between. This CDR3 comprises 10 residues. Germline lookup yields CDR1 SQVTM and CDR2 ANQGSEA. CDR3 amino acids: CSVEPGTQYF. DNA of the CDR3: TGCAGCGTTGAGCCCGGTACGCAGTATTTT.

In this sample, this clonotype turned up many times. V usage is TRBV5-1 and J usage is TRBJ1-1; D remains unclear. The CDR3 length is 14 residues. CDR1 and CDR2 (germline): SGHRS, YFSETQ. The V gene lost 0 bases and the J gene lost 3 bases, with 9 bases spanning the gap. The CDR3 loop reads CASSLVGSDTEAFF. The DNA for the CDR3 is TGCGCCAGCAGCTTGGTGGGTTCGGACACTGAAGCTTTCTTT.

This clonotype was counted between two and nine times. This rearrangement joins TRBV29-1 to TRBJ2-7; 10 nucleotides match TRBD2. From germline, CDR1 is SQVTM and CDR2 ANQGSEA. CDR3 length: 16 amino acids. The J segment lost 2 bases and the V segment lost 1 base, leaving 8 bases of the junction unmatched. The CDR3 sequence is CSVEVVLAGIPYEQYF. CDR3 in DNA: TGCAGCGTTGAAGTTGTACTAGCGGGAATTCCCTACGAGCAGTACTTC.

A word on this clonotype: Given a much more abundant clone one base away, this may be a read error. This rearrangement joins TRBV6-1 to TRBJ1-2, with no clear D. CDR1 and CDR2 from the germline V gene are MNHNS and SASEGT. The CDR3 totals 14 residues. DNA for the CDR3: TGTGTCAGCAGTGAAGCACCCGTTTTCTATGGCTACACCTTC. Translating it yields CVSSEAPVFYGYTF.

In its sample, this clonotype was seen a few times. The J gene is TRBJ1-1, the V gene TRBV7-3; possibly TRBD1 for D (5 bases). V shed 1 base and J shed 1 base, with 10 bases lying between them. The V gene's germline CDR1 is SGHTA and CDR2 FQGTGA. The CDR3 has 15 amino acids. DNA of the CDR3: TGTGCCAGCAGCTTAAGTTCGGGGGGGAACACTGAAGCTTTCTTT. This codes for CASSLSSGGNTEAFF. Complete variable domain (other parts from reference TRBV7-3 and TRBJ1-1): GAGVSQTPSNKVTEKGKYVELRCDPISGHTALYWYRQSLGQGPEFLIYFQGTGAADDSGLPNDRFFAVRPEGSVSTLKIQRTERGDSAVYLCASSLSSGGNTEAFFGQGTRLTVV.

In its sample, this clonotype was seen many times. In nucleotides, the CDR3 is TGTGCCAGCAGTCGAGAGGGGGCCCACACCGGGGAGCTGTTTTTT. Translated, it gives CASSREGAHTGELFF. V gene TRBV11-1 combines with J gene TRBJ2-2; 7 bases are a match to TRBD1. Per the germline V gene, CDR1 is SGHAT and CDR2 is FQDESV (reference sequence). V was pared by 6 bases and J by 3 bases, with 7 bases of the junction left unmatched. The CDR3 spans 15 residues. The whole variable domain, filled in from reference TRBV11-1 and TRBJ2-2, reads EAEVAQSPRYKITEKSQAVAFWCDPISGHATLYWYRQILGQGPELLVQFQDESVVDDSQLPKDRFSAERLKGVDSTLKIQPAELGDSAMYLCASSREGAHTGELFFGEGSRLTVL.

The V and J genes are TRBV9 and TRBJ2-5; D possibly uses TRBD1 or TRBD2 (5 bases each). The CDR3 is 15 residues long. Between the trimmed V and J ends, which lost 2 bases and 2 bases, there was a span of 13 bases. Germline-derived CDR1 and CDR2 are SGDLS and YYNGEE. DNA of the CDR3: TGTGCCAGCAGCGTGCTAGTGTGGGGGCAAGAGACCCAGTACTTC. Encoded protein: CASSVLVWGQETQYF.

This clonotype has at least ten counts. The chain links TRBV6-6 to TRBJ1-1, with D possibly TRBD1 on 5 matching bases. This CDR3 has 15 amino acids. Germline V lookup: CDR1 MNHNY, CDR2 SVGAGI (reference sequence). Trimming left V 1 base short and J 7 bases short, with 16 bases between. The DNA of the CDR3 is TGTGCCAGCAGTTACTTGAGTCAGGATGGGGGTGAAGCTTTCTTT. It yields the protein CASSYLSQDGGEAFF.

In this sample, this clonotype turned up many times. V usage is TRBV6-1 and J usage is TRBJ2-2; 7 nucleotides match TRBD1. Germline V CDR1 and CDR2: MNHNS, SASEGT. V was clipped by 5 bases and J by 4 bases; unmatched bases: 13. The CDR3 contains 17 residues. Here the CDR3 reads CASSHTYRQGGTGELFF. The CDR3 nucleotides are TGTGCCAGCAGTCACACATATAGACAGGGCGGCACCGGGGAGCTGTTTTTT.

This clonotype was found many times. The chain joins TRBV5-1 to TRBJ2-1; D remains unclear. With 4 bases removed from V and 0 bases from J, the gap between germline ends came to 11 bases. In germline, CDR1 is SGHRS, CDR2 YFSETQ. This CDR3 is built from 15 residues. This CDR3 is CASSGVVSSYNEQFF. CDR3 in DNA: TGCGCCAGCAGCGGGGTGGTAAGCTCCTACAATGAGCAGTTCTTC.

In its sample, this clonotype was seen many times. The chain joins TRBV6-1 to TRBJ1-5, with D possibly TRBD1 on 6 matching bases. The germline V gene encodes CDR1 MNHNS and CDR2 SASEGT. V lost 7 bases to trimming and J lost 6 bases, with 16 bases between them. CDR3 length: 14 amino acids. The CDR3 DNA reads TGTGCCAGCACCAAGGGGGGAATTGGTCAGCCCCAGCATTTT. It specifies CASTKGGIGQPQHF.

This clonotype was detected many times. The J gene is TRBJ2-3, the V gene TRBV12-3 or TRBV12-4; tentative D call: TRBD1 (5 bases). The CDR3 sequence is 12 residues long. The V gene lost 8 bases and the J gene lost 4 bases, with 10 bases spanning the gap. Here the CDR3 reads CASSRGADTQYF. The CDR3 region has the DNA TGTGCCAGCTCTAGGGGCGCAGATACGCAGTATTTT.

In this sample, this clonotype turned up a few times. This rearrangement joins TRBV19 to TRBJ1-1, with D perhaps TRBD1 (6 bases). The CDR3 is made up of 17 amino acids. CDR1 and CDR2 (germline): LNHDA, SQIVND (reference sequence). Trimming pared 6 bases from V and 6 bases from J, leaving 26 bases between. Written as DNA, the CDR3 is TGTGCCAGTAGAAAGAGGGACATCCCCTCGGGATACGCTGAAGCTTTCTTT. Protein sequence: CASRKRDIPSGYAEAFF.

The J gene is TRBJ2-1, the V gene TRBV29-1; D unresolved. Germline V CDR1 and CDR2: SQVTM, ANQGSEA. V lost 4 bases, J lost 8 bases, and 15 bases lay in between. The CDR3 length is 13 residues. The CDR3 spells CSVAVGAGYEQFF. CDR3 nucleotides: TGCAGCGTTGCAGTAGGAGCCGGCTATGAGCAGTTCTTC.

The sample holds many counts of this clonotype. The rearrangement links TRBV6-5 to TRBJ2-5; a weak D match, TRBD1 (5 bases). Trimming removed 4 bases at V and 1 base at J, with 16 bases between. The germline V gene has CDR1 MNHEY and CDR2 SVGAGI. The CDR3 covers 16 residues. The CDR3 sequence: CASSFKPLGPQETQYF. CDR3 sequence (DNA): TGTGCCAGCAGTTTCAAGCCCCTGGGGCCCCAAGAGACCCAGTACTTC.

This clonotype was seen many times. The V and J genes are TRBV5-1 and TRBJ2-1, with a possible D match to TRBD2 (6 bases). V gave up 0 bases and J gave up 8 bases, with 12 bases separating them. The CDR3 sequence is 14 residues long. Per germline, CDR1 SGHRS and CDR2 YFSETQ. The CDR3 DNA is TGCGCCAGCAGCTTGGCCGGGGAGGCGGATGAGCAGTTCTTC. This codes for CASSLAGEADEQFF.

There are many counts of this clonotype. The chain carries TRBV7-9 and TRBJ1-2; D unresolved. V dropped 1 base and J dropped 6 bases, with 6 bases sitting between them. Germline V CDR1 and CDR2: SEHNR, FQNEAQ (reference sequence). The CDR3 length is 12 residues. CDR3 amino acids: CASSLDSDGYTF. The CDR3 nucleotides are TGTGCCAGCAGCTTAGACAGTGATGGCTACACCTTC.

V gene TRBV6-2 or TRBV6-3 combines with J gene TRBJ2-2; 7 nucleotides agree with TRBD2. Germline V gene sequence: CDR1 MNHEY, CDR2 SVGEGT. The CDR3 length is 14 residues. V lost 2 bases and J lost 5; bases outside the gene matches: 2. The DNA for the CDR3 is TGTGCCAGCAGTTACGGGGGGGGAACCGGGGAGCTGTTTTTT. Translation: CASSYGGGTGELFF.

This clonotype was detected ten times or more. The chain recombines TRBV7-2 with TRBJ2-7; weak D call: TRBD1 (7 bases). CDR1 is SGHTA, CDR2 FQGNSA, per germline. The CDR3 spans 14 residues. Trimming shortened V by 2 bases and J by 1 base, and 9 bases separated the two germline ends. DNA for the CDR3: TGTGCCAGCAGCTTATCAGGGGGGTCCTACGAGCAGTACTTC. Translated, it gives CASSLSGGSYEQYF.

As concerns this clonotype: One base away lies a much larger clone, so this may be a sequencing read error. This chain links TRBV6-5 with TRBJ2-7, with a tentative D call TRBD1 (5 bases). The CDR3 runs to 15 residues. Germline CDR1 MNHEY, CDR2 SVGAGI. The CDR3 DNA sequence: TGTGTCAGCAGTTACTCAGGGCCCCGCCGGCACGAGCAGTACTTC. This gives the protein CVSSYSGPRRHEQYF.

This clonotype was observed at least ten times. The rearrangement joins TRBV5-1 to TRBJ2-3; tentatively, D is TRBD1 (8 bases). Germline V gives CDR1 SGHRS, CDR2 YFSETQ. Trimming took off 7 bases at V and 2 bases at J, with 20 bases between the two ends. The CDR3 length is 16 residues. The CDR3 DNA sequence: TGCGCCAGCCGTGGACAGGGACTAAACTTCACAGATACGCAGTATTTT. As protein: CASRGQGLNFTDTQYF.

This clonotype was seen at least ten times. The chain employs TRBV28 and TRBJ1-5; tentative D call: TRBD1 (6 bases). The CDR3 has 16 amino acids. Germline V gene sequence: CDR1 MDHEN, CDR2 SYDVKM. V lost 3 bases, J lost 3 bases, and 15 bases lay in between. CDR3 DNA: TGTGCCAGCAGTTTTGAAGGCAGGGGCTACAATCAGCCCCAGCATTTT. Its translation is CASSFEGRGYNQPQHF.

This clonotype was observed at least ten times. The chain couples TRBV30 to TRBJ2-7; no firm D call. CDR3 size: 11 residues. In germline, CDR1 is GTSNPN, CDR2 SVGIG (reference sequence). V was trimmed by 4 bases and J by 4 bases, leaving 8 bases between them. CDR3 DNA: TGTGCCTGGAATCAAGAGTACGAGCAGTACTTC. It yields the protein CAWNQEYEQYF.

V is TRBV7-9 and J is TRBJ1-2; D is uncertain. The CDR3 contains 14 residues. Trimming left V 5 bases short and J 2 bases short, with 12 bases between. Germline loops: CDR1 SEHNR, CDR2 FQNEAQ (reference sequence). The CDR3 sequence: CASSGREGNYGYTF. In DNA, the CDR3 is TGTGCCAGCAGCGGACGGGAGGGAAACTATGGCTACACCTTC.

This chain connects TRBV6-2 or TRBV6-3 to TRBJ2-5; TRBD2 aligns across 9 bases. The CDR3 runs 15 residues. The V gene end was trimmed by 6 bases and the J gene end by 5 bases; junction bases not matched to a gene: 10. Germline loops: CDR1 MNHEY, CDR2 SVGEGT. CDR3 coding DNA: TGTGCCAGCAGCTATAGCGGGAGCTTTGGTGAGACCCAGTACTTC. Translation gives CASSYSGSFGETQYF.

The chain employs TRBV18 and TRBJ2-7, with a weak D call TRBD2 (6 bases). CDR1 KGHSH and CDR2 LQKENI come from the germline V gene. The CDR3 consists of 12 residues. V was pared by 2 bases and J by 5 bases, with 7 bases between. CDR3 sequence (DNA): TGTGCCAGCTCACCAGGAGGGGACGAGCAGTACTTC. It translates to CASSPGGDEQYF.

This clonotype was detected ten times or more. The rearrangement links TRBV9 to TRBJ2-1; TRBD2 matches at 11 bases. The junction had 9 bases not matched to a gene; V was cut back by 0 bases and J by 7 bases. The CDR3 runs 17 residues. Germline V gene sequence: CDR1 SGDLS, CDR2 YYNGEE. The CDR3 reads CASSVDPTSGMVNEQFF. CDR3 DNA: TGTGCCAGCAGCGTAGACCCGACTAGCGGGATGGTGAATGAGCAGTTCTTC. The entire variable domain, with the rest obtained from reference TRBV9 and TRBJ2-1, is as follows: DSGVTQTPKHLITATGQRVTLRCSPRSGDLSVYWYQQSLDQGLQFLIQYYNGEERAKGNILERFSAQQFPDLHSELNLSSLELGDSALYFCASSVDPTSGMVNEQFFGPGTRLTVL.

This clonotype was observed at least ten times. The chain recombines TRBV11-2 with TRBJ1-1; 10 bases agree with TRBD1. Trimming took 4 bases from V and 0 from J; bases not matched to a gene: 5. Germline CDR1 SGHAT, CDR2 FQNNGV. The CDR3 loop spans 16 amino acids. The CDR3 bases are TGTGCCAGCAGCTCTGTGGACAGGGGGGTGAACACTGAAGCTTTCTTT. Translated, it gives CASSSVDRGVNTEAFF.

V and J are TRBV20-1 and TRBJ1-5; 8 bases match TRBD1. Unmatched junction bases numbered 5, after V lost 5 bases and J lost 8 bases. The CDR3 is 12 amino acids. Germline CDR1 and CDR2: DFQATT and SNEGSKA (reference sequence). The CDR3 DNA follows: TGCAGTGCTCAGGGGGCAGGGAAGCCCCAGCATTTT. Protein: CSAQGAGKPQHF.